This TCR beta chain was recovered during a study of blood T cells in healthy people across ages. PCR was performed a second time for about 7 to 11 cycles using a sample-barcoded 5' primer and a J-beta primer mix. Every single cDNA molecule received a tag from a template-switch adaptor with 12 random nucleotides. TCRdb re-derived calls from the 5' RACE reads in MiXCR, one entry per CDR3 protein. The sample has some 780,000 distinct CDR3 sequences; 45% to 70% are singletons. The germline V gene has CDR1 LNHNV and CDR2 YYDKDF (reference sequence). The CDR3 covers 13 residues. The receptor's source is a man in his forties in good health. Sequenced material: blood. This sequence joins TRBV15 and TRBJ2-4; D tentatively reads TRBD1 or TRBD2 (6 bases each). The J call may be faulty, since TRBJ2-7 better matches the DNA end. The CDR3 protein is CATSRDTGAEQYF. In DNA form, the CDR3 reads TGTGCCACCAGCAGAGATACGGGGGCCGAGCAGTACTTC.